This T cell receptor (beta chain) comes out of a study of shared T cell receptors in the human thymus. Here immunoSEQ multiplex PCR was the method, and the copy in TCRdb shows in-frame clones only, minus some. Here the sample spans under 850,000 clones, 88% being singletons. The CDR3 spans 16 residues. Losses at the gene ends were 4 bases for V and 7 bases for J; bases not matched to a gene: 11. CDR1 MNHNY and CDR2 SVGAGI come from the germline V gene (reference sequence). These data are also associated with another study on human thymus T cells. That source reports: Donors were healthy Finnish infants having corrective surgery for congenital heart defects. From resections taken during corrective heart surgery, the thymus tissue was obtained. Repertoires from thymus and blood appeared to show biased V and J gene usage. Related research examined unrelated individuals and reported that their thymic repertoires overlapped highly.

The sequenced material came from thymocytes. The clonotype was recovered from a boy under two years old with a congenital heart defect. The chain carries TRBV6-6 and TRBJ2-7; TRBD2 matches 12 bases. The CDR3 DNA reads TGTGCCAGCAGTTGGCTAGCGGGAGGGTGGATGGGGGAGCAGTACTTC. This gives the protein CASSWLAGGWMGEQYF.